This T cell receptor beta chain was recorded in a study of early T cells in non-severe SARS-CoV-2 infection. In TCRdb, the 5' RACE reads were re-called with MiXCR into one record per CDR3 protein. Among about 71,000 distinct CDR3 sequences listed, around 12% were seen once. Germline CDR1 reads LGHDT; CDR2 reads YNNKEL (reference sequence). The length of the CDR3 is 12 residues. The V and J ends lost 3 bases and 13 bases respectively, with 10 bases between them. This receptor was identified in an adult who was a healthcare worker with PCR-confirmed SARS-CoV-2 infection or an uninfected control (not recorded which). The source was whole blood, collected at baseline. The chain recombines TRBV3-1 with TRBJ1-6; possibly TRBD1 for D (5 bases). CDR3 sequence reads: CASSQGGGPLHF. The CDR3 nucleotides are TGTGCCAGCAGCCAGGGGGGAGGCCCCCTCCACTTT.